A selection of T cell receptor beta chains follows, all from one sample in a study of T cell responses to AZD1222 COVID-19 vaccine. Method: immunoSEQ multiplex PCR; TCRdb's copy keeps in-frame clones and lacks some. The sample has some 84,000 clones, roughly 85% seen once. Sequences were derived from peripheral blood, sampled 28 days after the second AZD1222 dose. The receptors come from an adult who received the AZD1222 COVID-19 vaccine. Each CDR3 is given with its conserved first and last residue.

V gene	J gene	CDR3 protein
TRBV7-9	TRBJ1-5	CASSSGEPQHF
TRBV6-2/TRBV6-3	TRBJ1-1	CASSYPKGQRGGRTEAFF
TRBV19	TRBJ1-1	CASSPGQGSTEAFF
TRBV4-3	TRBJ1-2	CASSRDTWGNYGYTF
TRBV14	TRBJ1-2	CASSRRTGNYGYTF
TRBV20-1	TRBJ1-1	CSASNPENTEAFF
TRBV5-1	TRBJ1-1	CASSLAESTEAFF
TRBV7-2	TRBJ1-2	CASSLAQPGQRTLNYGYTF
TRBV18	TRBJ2-5	CASSPRQGGYEETQYF
TRBV27	TRBJ1-2	CASSFVGGSNYGYTF
TRBV7-2	TRBJ2-1	CASSPRGPVNEQFF
TRBV7-2	TRBJ2-7	CASTSDGQRGAREQYF
TRBV20-1	TRBJ2-1	CSASREFSSYNEQFF
TRBV11-3	TRBJ2-1	CASSLRDRGFNEQFF
TRBV7-2	TRBJ2-3	CASSPNLLLAGGSTDTQYF
TRBV10-3	TRBJ1-2	CAIDRTGPPSYGYTF
TRBV5-5	TRBJ1-5	CASSLRGGSNQPQHF
TRBV28	TRBJ2-3	CASSRRPRGSTQYF
TRBV7-3	TRBJ1-3	CASTNGMVRGNTIYF
TRBV13	TRBJ2-2	CASRRNPGQGHTGELFF
TRBV3-1/TRBV3-2	TRBJ2-4	CASSQDRVINIQYF
TRBV5-8	TRBJ2-5	CASSLGQVQRETQYF
TRBV18	TRBJ2-2	CASQTGSNTGELFF
TRBV11-2	TRBJ2-7	CASSLDGRGGTYEQYF
TRBV6-5	TRBJ1-1	CASSYDGERDTEAFF
TRBV7-9	TRBJ1-1	CASGVASAEAFF
TRBV19	TRBJ1-5	CAQIWERQGNQPQHF
TRBV30	TRBJ2-7	CAWTPGGAYEQYF
TRBV5-1	TRBJ2-7	CASSNPGFDEQYF
TRBV11-3	TRBJ2-3	CASSPGLRTDTQYF
TRBV12-3/TRBV12-4	TRBJ2-3	CASSPGGDTQYF
TRBV5-6	TRBJ2-1	CASSLMSSYNEQFF
TRBV28	TRBJ2-5	CASMIGGAGAQYF
TRBV6-5	TRBJ1-2	CASRLQGSYGYTF
TRBV7-9	TRBJ1-5	CASSGQGQHQHF
TRBV5-6	TRBJ2-2	CASSLGAGSNTGELFF
TRBV7-8	TRBJ2-3	CASSSRAGGTDTQYF
TRBV5-5	TRBJ1-5	CASSLIWNANQPQHF
TRBV19	TRBJ1-1	CASSIFYTGNTEAFF
TRBV7-9	TRBJ1-5	CASSSDRGNQPQHF
TRBV27	TRBJ2-5	CASSLGRAETQYF
TRBV7-8	TRBJ1-5	CASSLVGGYSNQPQHF
TRBV19	TRBJ1-2	CASSIDRGNYGYTF
TRBV10-3	TRBJ2-7	CAIKTGSYEQYF
TRBV15	TRBJ2-1	CATSRDLVREGEQFF
TRBV4-1	TRBJ1-1	CASSQPTGGTEAFF
TRBV27	TRBJ2-1	CASSLDSYNEQFF
TRBV5-1	TRBJ1-2	CASSRRGDYGYTF
TRBV5-8	TRBJ1-1	CASSFYTRNTEAFF
TRBV19	TRBJ1-1	CASIHGTEAFF
TRBV14	TRBJ2-5	CASSKGLAVQETQYF
TRBV4-3	TRBJ2-3	CASSHLLIGSTDTQYF
TRBV18	TRBJ1-1	CASGTGQNTEAFF
TRBV7-5	TRBJ1-6	CAKCVGTNSPLHF
TRBV2	TRBJ1-1	CASRRLNTEAFF
TRBV4-3	TRBJ1-4	CASSQDIRGGIEKLFF
TRBV28	TRBJ2-5	CASSLLGRAQYF
TRBV3-1/TRBV3-2	TRBJ2-2	CASSLRTGVGELFF
TRBV4-3	TRBJ2-1	CASSQDWYNEQFF
TRBV28	TRBJ2-7	CASRIGYEQYF